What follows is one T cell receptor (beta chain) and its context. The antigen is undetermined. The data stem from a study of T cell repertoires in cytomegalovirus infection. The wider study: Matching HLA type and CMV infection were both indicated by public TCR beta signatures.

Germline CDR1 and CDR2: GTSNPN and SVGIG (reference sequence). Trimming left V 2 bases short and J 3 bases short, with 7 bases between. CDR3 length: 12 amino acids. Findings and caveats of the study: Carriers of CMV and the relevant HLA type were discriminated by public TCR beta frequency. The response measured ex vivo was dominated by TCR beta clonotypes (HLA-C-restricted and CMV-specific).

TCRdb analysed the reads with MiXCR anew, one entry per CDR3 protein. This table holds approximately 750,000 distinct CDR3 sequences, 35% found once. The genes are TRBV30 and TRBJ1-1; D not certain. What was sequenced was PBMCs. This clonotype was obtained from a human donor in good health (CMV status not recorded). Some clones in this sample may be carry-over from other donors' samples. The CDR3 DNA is TGTGCCTGGAGTAGGGCTGACACTGAAGCTTTCTTT. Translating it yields CAWSRADTEAFF.